This entry features one T cell receptor (beta chain) sequence. Its binding antigen is unknown. Instrument on record: Illumina HiSeq 2000. The TCR beta cDNA libraries were made using 5'RACE template switching, a step that added both a universal primer site and unique molecular identifiers. cDNA synthesis was primed from the TCR beta constant segment and was followed by two successive PCR amplification steps. The authors' analysis ran thus. MIGEC was used to demultiplex reads and group reads by UMI, and MiTCR was used to assemble and quantify clonotypes. To exclude erroneous sequences, only TCR cDNA sequences supported by at least two reads were retained. Downstream repertoire analysis used the tcR package, and clonotypes were matched across fractions by CDR3 nucleotide sequence plus V segment. VDJmatch was used to annotate antigen specificity against VDJdb, with one amino acid substitution allowed in CDR3. With the reads reprocessed by TCRdb, a single entry stands for each CDR3 protein sequence and no DNA is reported. TCRdb's processing, not the authors', yielded these V and J calls. The sample has about 260,000 distinct CDR3 sequences on record. Of the sample, approximately 0.39% falls within the top ten clones.

A commercial ELISA kit detecting HCMV-specific IgG in serum was used to determine HCMV serostatus. Ficoll density gradient centrifugation was used to isolate peripheral blood mononuclear cells from blood. This record comes from a study of T cells expressing NK-cell markers (dated by TCRdb to the early 2020s). Describing the broader study: Three sorted T-cell subsets (CD3+CD56+NKG2C+, CD3+CD56+NKG2C- and CD3+CD56-NKG2C+) from 7 to 9 donors had their TCR beta-chain repertoires profiled. Sequencing of the libraries produced 2 x 150 bp reads on Illumina HiSeq 2000/2500, MiSeq or NextSeq. Randomly selected healthy volunteers, three men and five women, were used as the eight sequenced donors. Of the eight sequenced donors, seven were found to be HCMV-seropositive and one was found to be HCMV-seronegative. The paper as a whole reports these results and caveats: It remained unclear whether the expanded NKG2C-expressing T cell clones were specific for HCMV antigens. Those dominant clonotypes were again the most abundant among CD3+CD56-NKG2C+ cells in a handful of donors, at about 25-65%. For five or six donors, the dominant CD3+CD56+NKG2C+ clonotypes were among the top 10 CD8+ clonotypes and accounted for roughly 1.0-7.5% of CD8+ T cells.

The CDR3 numbers 16 residues from cysteine through phenylalanine. DNA was not recorded. Via the germline V gene, CDR1 is SGHVS and CDR2 FNYEAQ. In this chain, TRBV7-6 is recombined with TRBJ2-1; the TRBD2 assignment by TCRdb is unverifiable without DNA. The receptor was derived from a young man in good health. Donor details come from another sample of the same person, matched by shared clones. The sample consisted of blood T cells: a sorted CD56 or NKG2C T cell subset, CD4+ or CD8+ T cells, or bulk PBMC T cells (not recorded which). The CDR3 sequence is CASSRTVRETYNEQFF.